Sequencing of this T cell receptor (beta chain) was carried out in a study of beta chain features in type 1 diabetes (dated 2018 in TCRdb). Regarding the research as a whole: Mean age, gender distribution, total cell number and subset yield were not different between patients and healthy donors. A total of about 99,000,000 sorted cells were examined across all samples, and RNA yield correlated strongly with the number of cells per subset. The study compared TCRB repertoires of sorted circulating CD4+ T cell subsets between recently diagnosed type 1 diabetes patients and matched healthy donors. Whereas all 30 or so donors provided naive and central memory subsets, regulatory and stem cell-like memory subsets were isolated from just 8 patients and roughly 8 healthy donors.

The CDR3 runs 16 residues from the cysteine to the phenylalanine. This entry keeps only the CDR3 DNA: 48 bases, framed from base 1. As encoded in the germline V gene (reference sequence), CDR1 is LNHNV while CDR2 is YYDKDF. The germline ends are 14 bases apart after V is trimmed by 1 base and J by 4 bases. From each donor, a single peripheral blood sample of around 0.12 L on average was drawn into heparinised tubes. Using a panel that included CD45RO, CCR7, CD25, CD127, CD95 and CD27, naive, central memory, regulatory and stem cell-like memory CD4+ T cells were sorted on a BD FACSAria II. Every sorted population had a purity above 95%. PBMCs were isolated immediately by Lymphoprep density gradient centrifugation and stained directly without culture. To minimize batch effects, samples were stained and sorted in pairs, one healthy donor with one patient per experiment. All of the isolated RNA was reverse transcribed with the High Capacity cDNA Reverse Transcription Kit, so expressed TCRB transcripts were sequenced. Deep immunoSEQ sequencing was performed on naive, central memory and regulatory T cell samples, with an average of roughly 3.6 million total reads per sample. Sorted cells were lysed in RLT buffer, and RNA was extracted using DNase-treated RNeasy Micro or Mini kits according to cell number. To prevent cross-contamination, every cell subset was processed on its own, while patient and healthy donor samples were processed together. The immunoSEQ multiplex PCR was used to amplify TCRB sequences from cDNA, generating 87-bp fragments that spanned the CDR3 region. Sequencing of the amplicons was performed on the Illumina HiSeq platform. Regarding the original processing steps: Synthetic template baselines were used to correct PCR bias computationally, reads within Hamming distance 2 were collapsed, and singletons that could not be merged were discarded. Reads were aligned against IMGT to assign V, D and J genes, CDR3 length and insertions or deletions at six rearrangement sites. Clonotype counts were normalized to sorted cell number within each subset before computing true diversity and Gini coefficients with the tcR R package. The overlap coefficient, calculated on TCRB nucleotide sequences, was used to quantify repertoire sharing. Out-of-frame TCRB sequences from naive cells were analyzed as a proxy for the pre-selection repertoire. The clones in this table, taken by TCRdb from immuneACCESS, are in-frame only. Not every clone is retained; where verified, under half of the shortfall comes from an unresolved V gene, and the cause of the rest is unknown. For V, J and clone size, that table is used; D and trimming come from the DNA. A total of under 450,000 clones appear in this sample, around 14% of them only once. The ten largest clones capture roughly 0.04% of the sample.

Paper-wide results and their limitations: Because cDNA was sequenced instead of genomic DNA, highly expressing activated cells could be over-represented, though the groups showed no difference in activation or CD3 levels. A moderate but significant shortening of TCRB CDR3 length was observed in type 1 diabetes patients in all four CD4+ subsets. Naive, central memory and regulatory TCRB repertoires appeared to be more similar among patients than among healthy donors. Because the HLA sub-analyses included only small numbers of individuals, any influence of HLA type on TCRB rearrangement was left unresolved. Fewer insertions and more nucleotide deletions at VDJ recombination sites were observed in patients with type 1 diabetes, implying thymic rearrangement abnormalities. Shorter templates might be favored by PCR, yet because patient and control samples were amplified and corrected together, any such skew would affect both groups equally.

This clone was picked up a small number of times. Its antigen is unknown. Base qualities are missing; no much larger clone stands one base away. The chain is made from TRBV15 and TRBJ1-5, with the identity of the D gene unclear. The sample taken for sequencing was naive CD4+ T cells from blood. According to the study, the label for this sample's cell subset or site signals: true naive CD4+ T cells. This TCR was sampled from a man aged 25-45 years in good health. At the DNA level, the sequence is TGTGCCACCAGCAGAGGGGGATGGCCAGAGAATCAGCCCCAGCATTTT. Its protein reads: CATSRGGWPENQPQHF.